This T cell receptor beta chain was sequenced during a study of CD8 T cells in Susac syndrome. Study-level findings and limits: Individuals included in the TCR sequencing and HLA analysis were acknowledged by the study to be relatively few in number.

As for this clonotype: Its antigen is unidentified.

Trimming pared 7 bases from V and 0 bases from J, leaving 14 bases between. CDR1 is SGDLS and CDR2 is YYNGEE in the germline V gene. The CDR3 totals 14 residues. Multiple sclerosis controls were treatment-naive patients with stable or active relapsing-remitting disease. With random hexamers, about 0.45 to 1 ug RNA was reverse transcribed. The TCR beta CDR3 was amplified by immunoSEQ multiplex PCR across 54 Vbeta, 13 Jbeta. TCRdb used MiXCR to reprocess the immunoSEQ multiplex PCR reads, holding one entry per CDR3 protein. Of roughly 200,000 distinct CDR3 sequences in the sample, 85% to 95% were seen once.

This chain links TRBV9 with TRBJ2-7, with D uncertain. This TCR was recovered from a human donor with multiple sclerosis. The sample consisted of CD8+ T cells from PBMCs. The CDR3 DNA is TGTGCCAGCGGTTTTCAGGAGAGCTCCTACGAGCAGTACTTC. It specifies CASGFQESSYEQYF.